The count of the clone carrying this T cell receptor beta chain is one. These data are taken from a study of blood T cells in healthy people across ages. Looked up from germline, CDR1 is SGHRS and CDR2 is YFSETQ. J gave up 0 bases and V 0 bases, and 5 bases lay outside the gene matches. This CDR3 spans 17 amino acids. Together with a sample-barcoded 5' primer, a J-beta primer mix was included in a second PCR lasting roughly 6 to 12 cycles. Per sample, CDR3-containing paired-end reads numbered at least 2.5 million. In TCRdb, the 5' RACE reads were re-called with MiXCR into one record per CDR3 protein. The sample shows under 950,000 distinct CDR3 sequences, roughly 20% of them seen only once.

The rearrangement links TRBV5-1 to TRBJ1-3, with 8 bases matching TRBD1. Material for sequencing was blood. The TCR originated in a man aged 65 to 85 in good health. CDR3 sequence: CASSLVATGASGNTIYF. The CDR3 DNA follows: TGCGCCAGCAGCTTGGTTGCGACAGGGGCCTCTGGAAACACCATATATTTT.